Each of the 24 T cell receptor beta chains below was sequenced from the same sample in a study of B cell selection in AIRE deficiency. The protocol was immunoSEQ multiplex PCR, while the TCRdb copy is restricted to in-frame clones and leaves out a portion. The table records about 26,000 clones, over 80% of them present only once. Regulatory T cells were sorted as CD4+CD25hiCD127low/negative cells. Sequencing used CD4+CD25+ Tregs sorted from PBMCs. All receptors derive from a human donor in good health.

The chain couples TRBV5-1 to TRBJ1-2; maybe TRBD1 (6 bases). The V gene's germline CDR1 is SGHRS and CDR2 YFSETQ. The CDR3 is 16 amino acids. The ends were cut back, 0 bases at V and 4 bases at J, with 16 bases in the middle. Here the CDR3 DNA reads TGCGCCAGCAGCTTGGTGCATAAAGGGGGGACCTATGGCTACACCTTC. Protein sequence: CASSLVHKGGTYGYTF.

V usage is TRBV7-8 and J usage is TRBJ1-5; 7 nucleotides line up with TRBD1. Per the germline V gene, CDR1 is SGHVS and CDR2 is FQNEAQ. This CDR3 region has 15 residues. V shed 3 bases, J shed 5 bases, and the junction held 7 bases outside the gene matches. The CDR3: CASSFRGSGYQPQHF. The CDR3 coding sequence is TGTGCCAGCAGCTTCAGGGGGTCAGGTTATCAGCCCCAGCATTTT.

V usage is TRBV4-2 and J usage is TRBJ2-7; 10 bases align to TRBD2. J gave up 4 bases and V 0 bases, and 6 bases lay outside the gene matches. The CDR3 has 16 residues. Germline V gene sequence: CDR1 LGHNA, CDR2 YNFKEQ. The CDR3 loop reads CASSQDPSGGWYEQYF. DNA of the CDR3: TGTGCCAGCAGCCAAGATCCTAGCGGGGGCTGGTACGAGCAGTACTTC.

The V and J genes are TRBV7-2 and TRBJ2-2; 8 nucleotides match TRBD2. CDR3 length: 16 amino acids. J gave up 3 bases and V 1 base, and 4 bases lay outside the gene matches. The germline gives CDR1 SGHTA, CDR2 FQGNSA. The DNA of the CDR3 is TGTGCCAGCAGCTTAGTCGGGGGGGCTTACACCGGGGAGCTGTTTTTT. It codes for CASSLVGGAYTGELFF.

This sequence joins TRBV6-4 and TRBJ1-5; tentatively, D is TRBD1 (5 bases). This CDR3 is 16 amino acids long. Looked up from germline, CDR1 is MRHNA and CDR2 is SNTAGT. Trimming cost V 4 bases and J 1 base, with 14 bases left between them. The CDR3: CASSVPGTASNQPQHF. CDR3 DNA: TGTGCCAGCAGTGTCCCCGGGACGGCGAGCAATCAGCCCCAGCATTTT.

This chain links TRBV27 with TRBJ2-7; D might be TRBD1 (6 bases). CDR3 size: 15 residues. Germline V gene lookup returns CDR1 MNHEY and CDR2 SMNVEV (reference sequence). Trimming left V 6 bases short and J 0 bases short, with 15 bases between. The DNA of the CDR3 is TGTGCCAGCAGCCCCGACAGGTTGGCCTCCTACGAGCAGTACTTC. This gives the protein CASSPDRLASYEQYF.

The J gene is TRBJ2-2, the V gene TRBV5-5, with D perhaps TRBD2 (5 bases). Trimming left V 1 base short and J 0 bases short, with 10 bases between. The germline CDR1 and CDR2 sequences are SGHKS and YYEKEE (reference sequence). This CDR3 comprises 16 residues. The CDR3 is CASSLRGSANTGELFF. Here the CDR3 DNA reads TGTGCCAGCAGCTTGCGAGGGAGCGCGAACACCGGGGAGCTGTTTTTT.

V gene TRBV5-1 combines with J gene TRBJ2-7; 8 nucleotides line up with TRBD1. Trimming took 4 bases from V and 5 from J; bases not matched to a gene: 5. The CDR3 consists of 13 residues. Germline V lookup: CDR1 SGHRS, CDR2 YFSETQ. The CDR3 sequence is CASSPDRGHEQYF. The CDR3 nucleotides are TGCGCCAGCAGCCCAGACAGGGGCCACGAGCAGTACTTC.

The chain combines TRBV5-4 with TRBJ1-4; maybe TRBD1 (6 bases). V lost 4 bases, J lost 5 bases, and 18 bases lay in between. The CDR3 has 16 amino acids. Per germline, CDR1 SGHNT and CDR2 YYREEE (reference sequence). The CDR3 region has the DNA TGTGCCAGCAGCACCGCAAGACAGGACGGGAATGAAAAACTGTTTTTT. As protein: CASSTARQDGNEKLFF.

The J gene is TRBJ1-5, the V gene TRBV14, with 9 bases aligning to TRBD1. CDR1 and CDR2 from the germline V gene are SGHDN and FVKESK. V shed 0 bases and J 1 base; nucleotides not matched to a gene: 13. The CDR3 extends over 20 amino acids. The CDR3 DNA is TGTGCCAGCAGCCAAGACCGGGACAGGGAAGTGTGGTTGAGCAATCAGCCCCAGCATTTT. It translates to CASSQDRDREVWLSNQPQHF.

The DNA of the CDR3 is TGCAGCGTTGAGGCCTTAGCCAAAAACATTCAGTACTTC. Translated, it gives CSVEALAKNIQYF. This rearrangement joins TRBV29-1 to TRBJ2-4; D uncertain. The CDR3 runs 13 residues. The V end lost 3 bases, the J end lost 0 bases, and 6 bases lay between the germline ends. Germline values: CDR1 SQVTM, CDR2 ANQGSEA. The complete variable domain, with remaining parts taken from reference TRBV29-1 and TRBJ2-4, reads SAVISQKPSRDICQRGTSLTIQCQVDSQVTMMFWYRQQPGQSLTLIATANQGSEATYESGFVIDKFPISRPNLTFSTLTVSNMSPEDSSIYLCSVEALAKNIQYFGAGTRLSVL.

This clone appeared a single time. The chain uses TRBV7-8 and TRBJ1-2, with a possible D match to TRBD1 (6 bases). This CDR3 is built from 15 residues. Looked up from germline, CDR1 is SGHVS and CDR2 is FQNEAQ. V lost 4 bases to trimming and J lost 5 bases, with 17 bases between them. The CDR3 nucleotides are TGTGCCAGCAGCTCCCCAGGGGAGGAACATTATGGCTACACCTTC. Translated, it gives CASSSPGEEHYGYTF. The entire variable domain, with the rest obtained from reference TRBV7-8 and TRBJ1-2, is as follows: GAGVSQSPRYKVAKRGQDVALRCDPISGHVSLFWYQQALGQGPEFLTYFQNEAQLDKSGLPSDRFFAERPEGSVSTLKIQRTQQEDSAVYLCASSSPGEEHYGYTFGSGTRLTVV.

The CDR3 is CASSPVTDTQYF. CDR3 in DNA: TGTGCCAGCTCACCCGTCACAGATACGCAGTATTTT. V is TRBV18 and J is TRBJ2-3; no definite D call. The germline V gene has CDR1 KGHSH and CDR2 LQKENI. The CDR3 length is 12 residues. Trimming removed 3 bases from V and 2 bases from J, with 3 bases in between.

Turning to this clone: A read error may produce the germline difference seen at one junction end. The rearrangement links TRBV7-9 to TRBJ2-2; 7 bases align to TRBD1. This CDR3 region has 16 residues. Germline V gene sequence: CDR1 SEHNR, CDR2 FQNEAQ (reference sequence). The DNA of the CDR3 is TGTGCCAGCAGCTTAGTGGGACAGCCGAACACCGAGGAGCTGTTTTTT. Residues: CASSLVGQPNTEELFF. The whole variable domain, remainder taken from reference TRBV7-9 and TRBJ2-2, is DTGVSQNPRHKITKRGQNVTFRCDPISEHNRLYWYRQTLGQGPEFLTYFQNEAQLEKSRLLSDRFSAERPKGSFSTLEIQRTEQGDSAMYLCASSLVGQPNTEELFFGEGSRLTVL.

The J gene is TRBJ2-1, the V gene TRBV18; the match to TRBD2 covers 9 bases. J lost 8 bases, V lost 3 bases, and 5 bases had no gene match. CDR1 KGHSH and CDR2 LQKENI come from the germline V gene. This CDR3 comprises 14 residues. The CDR3 loop reads CASSPPLAGDEQFF. DNA of the CDR3: TGTGCCAGCTCACCTCCACTAGCGGGCGATGAGCAGTTCTTC.

The V and J genes are TRBV9 and TRBJ2-2; perhaps TRBD1 as D (5 bases). Trimming left V 1 base short and J 3 bases short, with 10 bases between. The CDR3 covers 15 residues. The germline gives CDR1 SGDLS, CDR2 YYNGEE. CDR3 amino acids: CASSVTGTYTGELFF. Written as DNA, the CDR3 is TGTGCCAGCAGCGTAACAGGAACTTACACCGGGGAGCTGTTTTTT.

The chain combines TRBV12-5 with TRBJ2-3, with a weak D call TRBD1 (7 bases). V lost 5 bases, J lost 4 bases, and 13 bases lay in between. The germline V gene has CDR1 LGHNT and CDR2 FRNRAP. The CDR3 has 14 residues. CDR3 sequence reads: CASGPGGGADTQYF. The CDR3 DNA reads TGTGCTAGTGGTCCCGGAGGGGGCGCAGATACGCAGTATTTT.

The chain recombines TRBV2 with TRBJ1-1; 7 nucleotides match TRBD1. V lost 11 bases to trimming and J lost 5 bases; unmatched junction nucleotides: 11. CDR1 is SNHLY and CDR2 is FYNNEI in the germline V gene. CDR3 length equals 13 residues. DNA of the CDR3: TGTGCCGGAGCCACAGGGGCTGGGACTGAAGCTTTCTTT. This translates into CAGATGAGTEAFF. Full variable domain (outside the CDR3, taken from reference TRBV2 and TRBJ1-1): EPEVTQTPSHQVTQMGQEVILRCVPISNHLYFYWYRQILGQKVEFLVSFYNNEISEKSEIFDDQFSVERPDGSNFTLKIRSTKLEDSAMYFCAGATGAGTEAFFGQGTRLTVV.

Here the CDR3 reads CATSRGLSSYEQYF. In DNA, the CDR3 is TGTGCCACCAGCAGGGGTCTCAGCTCCTACGAGCAGTACTTC. The chain links TRBV15 to TRBJ2-7; D not resolved. V was pared by 3 bases and J by 0 bases, with 9 bases between. Germline-derived CDR1 and CDR2 are LNHNV and YYDKDF (reference sequence). CDR3 length: 14 amino acids. Combining the CDR3 with reference TRBV15 and TRBJ2-7 gives the whole variable domain DAMVIQNPRYQVTQFGKPVTLSCSQTLNHNVMYWYQQKSSQAPKLLFHYYDKDFNNEADTPDNFQSRRPNTSFCFLDIRSPGLGDTAMYLCATSRGLSSYEQYFGPGTRLTVT.

For the CDR3, the DNA is TGCGCCAGCAGCTCGGTGGGGACAATCCTTCCTAGCACAGATACGCAGTATTTT. Protein: CASSSVGTILPSTDTQYF. The chain carries TRBV5-1 and TRBJ2-3, with a possible D match to TRBD1 (6 bases). V lost 3 bases to trimming and J lost 0 bases, with 20 bases between them. Germline lookup yields CDR1 SGHRS and CDR2 YFSETQ. The CDR3 sequence is 18 residues long.

The table lists this clone with a few counts. The J gene is TRBJ1-5, the V gene TRBV6-1; the D is unclear. The CDR3 length is 13 residues. Germline CDR1 and CDR2: MNHNS and SASEGT. The germline V and J ends were trimmed by 6 bases and 2 bases, with 8 bases remaining between them. The CDR3 bases are TGTGCCAGCAGGGGTCTGGGCAATCAGCCCCAGCATTTT. It is translated as CASRGLGNQPQHF.

V gene TRBV6-6 combines with J gene TRBJ2-7; 9 bases line up with TRBD1. Germline V gives CDR1 MNHNY, CDR2 SVGAGI (reference sequence). V lost 1 base to trimming and J lost 1 base; unmatched junction nucleotides: 2. The CDR3 covers 15 residues. The CDR3 DNA is TGTGCCAGCAGTTACTTAGGGACAGGGTCCTACGAGCAGTACTTC. Amino acids: CASSYLGTGSYEQYF.

This clone was picked up one time. The rearrangement joins TRBV5-6 to TRBJ1-4, with D tentatively TRBD1 (6 bases). This CDR3 is built from 14 residues. V lost 4 bases and J lost 4, with 11 bases in between. Germline V gene sequence: CDR1 SGHDT, CDR2 YYEEEE. CDR3 region: CASSHRVYNEKLFF. In DNA, the CDR3 is TGTGCCAGCAGCCACAGGGTTTATAATGAAAAACTGTTTTTT.

The CDR3 region has the DNA TGTGCCAGTAGTAAGAGACAGGGAATCAATCAGCCCCAGCATTTT. This translates into CASSKRQGINQPQHF. The chain is built from TRBV19 and TRBJ1-5; TRBD1 aligns across 7 bases. The germline gives CDR1 LNHDA, CDR2 SQIVND (reference sequence). The CDR3 contains 15 residues. J lost 3 bases, V lost 4 bases, and 6 bases had no gene match.